A single sample gave rise to the 19 T cell receptor beta chains below, sequenced in a study of Graves' ophthalmopathy and Graves' hyperthyroidism. The authors amplified TCR beta CDR3 regions from RNA transcripts. First-round RT-PCR relied on HTBI primers, and a second-round multiplex PCR came next. One entry per CDR3 protein, called by TCRdb with MiXCR from the multiplex PCR reads. The profile covers 150,000 to 200,000 distinct CDR3 sequences, with just under 40% appearing a single time and around 9.3% taken by the ten largest. The specimen sequenced was peripheral blood. These receptors were obtained from a man aged 30-40 years with Graves' ophthalmopathy.

This clonotype was seen at least ten times. The rearrangement joins TRBV4-2 to TRBJ2-5; D may be TRBD2 (7 bases). V was cut by 4 bases and J by 2 bases, with 17 bases left in between. The CDR3 sequence is 16 residues long. Germline loops: CDR1 LGHNA, CDR2 YNFKEQ. The chain's CDR3 is CASSRLEGGGQETQYF. Written as DNA, the CDR3 is TGTGCCAGCAGCCGCCTCGAGGGAGGGGGGCAAGAGACCCAGTACTTC.

This sequence joins TRBV12-3 or TRBV12-4 and TRBJ2-5; 8 positions agree with TRBD2. The CDR3 sequence is 16 residues long. J was trimmed by 5 bases and V by 6 bases; bases with no gene match: 14. Written as DNA, the CDR3 is TGTGCCAGCAGCCCAAGGGGACGGGAGGGCCTGGAGACCCAGTACTTC. Amino acid sequence: CASSPRGREGLETQYF.

The rearrangement uses TRBV6-5 and TRBJ2-5; maybe TRBD1 (5 bases). This CDR3 region has 16 residues. In germline, CDR1 is MNHEY, CDR2 SVGAGI. Trimming took 2 bases from V and 7 from J, leaving 20 bases between them. CDR3 loop: CASSYPADRYQGTQYF. In DNA form, the CDR3 reads TGTGCCAGCAGTTACCCCGCTGACAGATACCAGGGGACCCAGTACTTC.

This clonotype came up a few times. The chain uses TRBV12-3 or TRBV12-4 and TRBJ2-5; the D gene is possibly TRBD2 (6 bases). Between the trimmed V and J ends, which lost 10 bases and 4 bases, there was a span of 10 bases. This CDR3 comprises 11 residues. The CDR3 DNA sequence: TGTGCCACCTCGGAGGGAGAGACCCAGTACTTC. This gives the protein CATSEGETQYF.

V is TRBV6-2 or TRBV6-3 and J is TRBJ1-2; D is uncertain. The CDR3 contains 14 residues. Germline CDR1 is MNHEY and CDR2 is SVGEGT. Trimming took 10 bases from V and 3 from J, leaving 18 bases between them. CDR3 in DNA: TGTGCCACCGAAGTGGGTACGGAGGACTATGGCTACACCTTC. Amino acid sequence: CATEVGTEDYGYTF.

This clonotype was seen many times. The V gene is TRBV13, the J gene TRBJ2-2, with TRBD2 matching 8 bases. Germline V gives CDR1 PRHDT, CDR2 FYEKMQ (reference sequence). V trimming: 6 bases; J trimming: 6 bases; junction bases outside the gene matches: 6. There are 14 residues in the CDR3. The CDR3 DNA reads as TGTGCCAGCAGGGACGGGAGGGAAGCCGGGGAGCTGTTTTTT. It yields the protein CASRDGREAGELFF.

The chain combines TRBV7-2 with TRBJ1-1; D unclear. The CDR3 contains 15 residues. Germline V gene data show CDR1 as SGHTA and CDR2 as FQGNSA. V was clipped by 0 bases and J by 0 bases, with 8 bases between them. The CDR3, as DNA: TGTGCCAGCAGCTTAGCGTATACAGTGAACACTGAAGCTTTCTTT. This sequence encodes CASSLAYTVNTEAFF.

This clonotype was detected many times. The chain carries TRBV11-2 and TRBJ2-2; D possibly matches TRBD1 or TRBD2 (5 bases each). The germline CDR1 and CDR2 sequences are SGHAT and FQNNGV. CDR3 length: 16 amino acids. V lost 5 bases, J lost 2 bases, and 15 bases lay in between. The CDR3 DNA reads as TGTGCCAGCAGCCCTAGAGGGACCCAAAACACCGGGGAGCTGTTTTTT. Protein: CASSPRGTQNTGELFF.

This rearrangement joins TRBV10-3 to TRBJ1-2, with 7 bases matching TRBD1. Germline V gene sequence: CDR1 ENHRY, CDR2 SYGVKD. CDR3 size: 13 residues. Trimming at V came to 6 bases and at J to 4 bases, leaving 5 bases not matched to a gene. The CDR3 is CAIREGATYGYTF. Here the CDR3 DNA reads TGTGCCATCAGGGAGGGGGCGACCTATGGCTACACCTTC.

This clonotype was seen at least ten times. This sequence joins TRBV28 and TRBJ2-7; TRBD2 might be the D (6 bases). In germline, CDR1 is MDHEN, CDR2 SYDVKM. The V gene lost 5 bases and the J gene lost 9 bases, with 11 bases spanning the gap. There are 11 residues in the CDR3. DNA for the CDR3: TGTGCCAGCAGTGACCTGGGGGGGCAGTACTTC. This encodes CASSDLGGQYF.

The V call is TRBV6-2 or TRBV6-3, the J call TRBJ2-2; the D is unclear. Germline-derived CDR1 and CDR2 are MNHEY and SVGEGT. V was pared by 4 bases and J by 0 bases, with 6 bases between. The CDR3 consists of 14 residues. Here the CDR3 DNA reads TGTGCCAGCAGTTCCCACTCGAACACCGGGGAGCTGTTTTTT. This encodes CASSSHSNTGELFF.

This clonotype was counted at least ten times. This chain links TRBV6-5 with TRBJ2-7; weak D call: TRBD2 (5 bases). CDR3 length: 15 residues. V lost 6 bases to trimming and J lost 1 base, with 16 bases between them. CDR1 and CDR2 (germline): MNHEY, SVGAGI. CDR3 amino acids: CASRPYRGRSYEQYF. The CDR3 region has the DNA TGTGCCAGCAGACCCTACCGGGGAAGGTCCTACGAGCAGTACTTC.

This clonotype was seen repeatedly, ten times or more. V is TRBV7-9 and J is TRBJ2-2; the D gene is possibly TRBD1 (6 bases). V lost 5 bases to trimming and J lost 5 bases, with 12 bases between them. This CDR3 comprises 14 residues. Per germline, CDR1 SEHNR and CDR2 FQNEAQ (reference sequence). The CDR3 loop reads CASSRRGWTGELFF. The CDR3 DNA is TGTGCCAGCAGCCGCAGGGGATGGACCGGGGAGCTGTTTTTT.

In this sample, this clonotype turned up many times. The chain recombines TRBV6-5 with TRBJ2-7, with D maybe TRBD1 (6 bases). The CDR3 consists of 14 residues. Germline lookup yields CDR1 MNHEY and CDR2 SVGAGI. The V and J ends lost 0 bases and 5 bases respectively, with 11 bases between them. In DNA form, the CDR3 reads TGTGCCAGCAGTTACTCCGGGACAAATAACGAGCAGTACTTC. Translation: CASSYSGTNNEQYF.

The chain uses TRBV6-1 and TRBJ2-7; TRBD1 matches at 7 bases. CDR3 length: 15 residues. Germline trimming cut 4 bases from V and 2 bases from J; bases unmatched to any gene: 8. Germline assignment: CDR1 MNHNS and CDR2 SASEGT. The CDR3 DNA is TGTGCCAGCAGTGTCGCCGGGACAGCCCCCTACGAGCAGTACTTC. It yields the protein CASSVAGTAPYEQYF.

This clonotype was seen repeatedly, ten times or more. The V gene is TRBV6-2 or TRBV6-3, the J gene TRBJ1-3; weak D call: TRBD1 (6 bases). Germline CDR1 and CDR2: MNHEY and SVGEGT. Trimming removed 6 bases from V and 11 bases from J, with 35 bases in between. This CDR3 contains 19 residues. CDR3 sequence: CASSPRGTGYPSGTTAIYF. The CDR3 bases are TGTGCCAGCAGCCCGAGGGGAACAGGGTACCCTTCTGGAACGACGGCCATATATTTT.

This clonotype appeared many times. V gene TRBV28 combines with J gene TRBJ1-5, with D tentatively TRBD1 (6 bases). CDR1 is MDHEN and CDR2 is SYDVKM in the germline V gene. The CDR3 is 16 residues long. Between the trimmed V and J ends, which lost 5 bases and 6 bases, there was a span of 20 bases. In DNA form, the CDR3 reads TGTGCCAGCAGTCCCGGGACACTCACATGGGGTCAGCCCCAGCATTTT. It encodes CASSPGTLTWGQPQHF.

This clonotype was observed many times. This chain uses TRBV5-4 with TRBJ2-7; unclear D gene. The CDR3 extends over 12 amino acids. Germline CDR1 and CDR2: SGHNT and YYREEE (reference sequence). Trimming removed 1 base from V and 3 bases from J, with 5 bases in between. The CDR3, as DNA: TGTGCCAGCAGCTTGAACTTCTACGAGCAGTACTTC. Encoded protein: CASSLNFYEQYF.

The rearrangement uses TRBV29-1 and TRBJ2-5; possibly TRBD2 for D (6 bases). V dropped 7 bases and J dropped 3 bases, with 6 bases sitting between them. The CDR3 is 10 residues long. Germline V gene data show CDR1 as SQVTM and CDR2 as ANQGSEA. The CDR3 spells CSGGEETQYF. CDR3 nucleotides: TGCAGCGGCGGGGAAGAGACCCAGTACTTC. The whole variable domain, filled in from reference TRBV29-1 and TRBJ2-5, reads SAVISQKPSRDICQRGTSLTIQCQVDSQVTMMFWYRQQPGQSLTLIATANQGSEATYESGFVIDKFPISRPNLTFSTLTVSNMSPEDSSIYLCSGGEETQYFGPGTRLLVL.